A selection of T cell receptor beta chains follows, all from one sample in a study of PD-1 blockade in classical Hodgkin lymphoma. Sequenced by immunoSEQ multiplex PCR; TCRdb stores in-frame clones only, minus some. The repertoire has over 85,000 clones, roughly 79% of them found once; the top ten carry 15% to 20%. Specimen: peripheral blood mononuclear cells (PBMCs), collected before the second cycle of nivolumab. These receptors were collected from a human donor with classical Hodgkin lymphoma. Both conserved end residues are part of each CDR3. The D gene is left open where the match is weak. A clone size is listed for some rows: how often the clone was seen (once, few, many), or a class if it is expanded.

CDR3: CASSADRERRAFF
DNA: TGTGCCAGCAGCGCTGACAGGGAAAGGAGAGCTTTCTTT
J: TRBJ1-1
D: TRBD1
size: .
V: TRBV5-6

CDR3: CASSTPGLAGDNEQFF
DNA: TGTGCCAGCAGCACTCCGGGACTAGCGGGAGACAATGAGCAGTTCTTC
J: TRBJ2-1
D: TRBD2
size: .
V: TRBV5-6

CDR3: CASRGRDPSWETQYF
DNA: TGTGCCAGCAGGGGACGGGATCCTAGTTGGGAGACCCAGTACTTC
J: TRBJ2-5
D: .
size: .
V: TRBV6-5

CDR3: CASSISFPTSTASNQPQHF
DNA: TGTGCCAGTAGTATTAGCTTCCCAACTTCGACGGCTAGCAATCAGCCCCAGCATTTT
J: TRBJ1-5
D: .
size: .
V: TRBV19

CDR3: CSSTSSHEQYF
DNA: TGCAGTTCCACTAGCTCCCACGAGCAGTACTTC
J: TRBJ2-7
D: .
size: .
V: TRBV20-1

CDR3: CASSSPPGTVFETQYF
DNA: TGTGCCAGCAGCTCCCCCCCCGGGACAGTTTTTGAGACCCAGTACTTC
J: TRBJ2-5
D: TRBD1
size: .
V: TRBV5-8

CDR3: CASSLATGLVEQFF
DNA: TGTGCCAGCAGCTTAGCGACAGGGCTCGTGGAGCAGTTCTTC
J: TRBJ2-1
D: TRBD1
size: .
V: TRBV7-2

CDR3: CASSLNSQISGNTIYF
DNA: TGCGCCAGCAGCTTGAACAGCCAGATCTCTGGAAACACCATATATTTT
J: TRBJ1-3
D: .
size: .
V: TRBV5-1

CDR3: CATTWGGHYGYTF
DNA: TGTGCCACCACATGGGGGGGACACTATGGCTACACCTTC
J: TRBJ1-2
D: .
size: .
V: TRBV28

CDR3: CASSFPRGERLYEQYF
DNA: TGTGCCAGCAGCTTCCCTCGCGGAGAGCGTTTATACGAGCAGTACTTC
J: TRBJ2-7
D: .
size: .
V: TRBV5-4

CDR3: CASSLSSGAYNEQFF
DNA: TGTGCCAGCAGCTTAAGTAGCGGGGCGTACAATGAGCAGTTCTTC
J: TRBJ2-1
D: TRBD2
size: .
V: TRBV7-2

CDR3: CASSLGVDSNQPQHF
DNA: TGCGCCAGCAGCTTGGGGGTGGATTCGAATCAGCCCCAGCATTTT
J: TRBJ1-5
D: .
size: .
V: TRBV5-1

CDR3: CASSQERGDGEQFF
DNA: TGCGCCAGCAGCCAAGAGCGAGGGGACGGTGAGCAGTTCTTC
J: TRBJ2-1
D: .
size: .
V: TRBV4-3

CDR3: CASRGSGGYEQYF
DNA: TGTGCCAGTAGGGGGTCGGGCGGCTACGAGCAGTACTTC
J: TRBJ2-7
D: .
size: .
V: TRBV19

CDR3: CASNPLAGGYNEQFF
DNA: TGTGCCAGCAACCCCCTAGCGGGAGGTTACAATGAGCAGTTCTTC
J: TRBJ2-1
D: TRBD2
size: .
V: TRBV7-9

CDR3: CASSLGRPYEQYF
DNA: TGTGCCAGCAGTTTGGGGAGACCCTACGAGCAGTACTTC
J: TRBJ2-7
D: .
size: .
V: TRBV28

CDR3: CASSLIANTGELFF
DNA: TGTGCCAGCAGTCTCATCGCGAACACCGGGGAGCTGTTTTTT
J: TRBJ2-2
D: .
size: .
V: TRBV7-3

CDR3: CAISGVNEQFF
DNA: TGTGCCATCAGTGGAGTCAATGAGCAGTTCTTC
J: TRBJ2-1
D: .
size: .
V: TRBV10-3

CDR3: CASSLVGAHNEQFF
DNA: TGTGCCAGCAGCCTCGTCGGCGCTCACAATGAGCAGTTCTTC
J: TRBJ2-1
D: .
size: .
V: TRBV5-6

CDR3: CASSQGMGWNTEAFF
DNA: TGCGCCAGCAGCCAAGGGATGGGGTGGAACACTGAAGCTTTCTTT
J: TRBJ1-1
D: .
size: .
V: TRBV4-1

CDR3: CASSLNGRGNGYTF
DNA: TGTGCCAGCAGCTTAAACGGCCGAGGGAATGGCTACACCTTC
J: TRBJ1-2
D: .
size: .
V: TRBV7-9

CDR3: CASSPPSGFTEAFF
DNA: TGTGCCAGCAGCCCCCCTTCGGGGTTCACTGAAGCTTTCTTT
J: TRBJ1-1
D: .
size: .
V: TRBV11-2

CDR3: CSVRGGGTYEQYF
DNA: TGCAGCGTTCGCGGCGGGGGGACCTACGAGCAGTACTTC
J: TRBJ2-7
D: TRBD2
size: few
V: TRBV29-1

CDR3: CASSQQNTGELFF
DNA: TGTGCCAGCAGCCAACAGAACACCGGGGAGCTGTTTTTT
J: TRBJ2-2
D: .
size: .
V: TRBV5-6

CDR3: CASSLELAFGYGYTF
DNA: TGTGCCAGCAGCTTGGAGCTAGCCTTCGGATATGGCTACACCTTC
J: TRBJ1-2
D: .
size: .
V: TRBV5-5

CDR3: CASSPVGQGYEQYF
DNA: TGTGCCAGTAGCCCCGTGGGACAGGGCTACGAGCAGTACTTC
J: TRBJ2-7
D: TRBD1
size: .
V: TRBV19

CDR3: CASTTHRVSNQPQHF
DNA: TGTGCCAGCACCACTCACAGGGTCAGCAATCAGCCCCAGCATTTT
J: TRBJ1-5
D: .
size: .
V: TRBV19

CDR3: CASSLAGTGLYEQYF
DNA: TGTGCCAGCAGCTTAGCGGGGACAGGACTTTACGAGCAGTACTTC
J: TRBJ2-7
D: TRBD1
size: few
V: TRBV11-3

CDR3: CASSIGLAARAKNIQYF
DNA: TGTGCCAGTAGTATAGGACTAGCGGCCAGGGCAAAAAACATTCAGTACTTC
J: TRBJ2-4
D: TRBD2
size: .
V: TRBV19

CDR3: CASSLGTPPGAYEQYF
DNA: TGTGCCAGCAGCTTAGGTACGCCCCCTGGGGCCTACGAGCAGTACTTC
J: TRBJ2-7
D: .
size: .
V: TRBV7-2

CDR3: CASSPRGREDQPQHF
DNA: TGTGCCAGCTCACCACGGGGGAGGGAGGATCAGCCCCAGCATTTT
J: TRBJ1-5
D: .
size: .
V: TRBV18

CDR3: CASSEFGPTDTQYF
DNA: TGCGCCAGCAGTGAGTTCGGGCCTACAGATACGCAGTATTTT
J: TRBJ2-3
D: .
size: .
V: TRBV10-1

CDR3: CASSQDSVSGANVLTF
DNA: TGCGCCAGCAGCCAAGATTCAGTCTCTGGGGCCAACGTCCTGACTTTC
J: TRBJ2-6
D: .
size: .
V: TRBV4-3

CDR3: CASSSFPTLGGADTQYF
DNA: TGTGCCAGCAGCTCCTTTCCCACTTTGGGCGGAGCAGATACGCAGTATTTT
J: TRBJ2-3
D: .
size: .
V: TRBV5-4

CDR3: CASSLTGEQFF
DNA: TGTGCCAGCTCCCTAACTGGTGAGCAGTTCTTC
J: TRBJ2-1
D: .
size: .
V: TRBV2

CDR3: CAISWDRGAYEQYF
DNA: TGTGCCATCAGTTGGGACAGGGGGGCCTACGAGCAGTACTTC
J: TRBJ2-7
D: TRBD1
size: .
V: TRBV10-3

CDR3: CASSLQAIAGASTDTQYF
DNA: TGTGCCAGTAGTCTACAAGCCATAGCGGGAGCGAGCACAGATACGCAGTATTTT
J: TRBJ2-3
D: TRBD2
size: once
V: TRBV19

CDR3: CASSTGLAGKADTQYF
DNA: TGCGCCAGCAGCACAGGACTAGCGGGGAAGGCAGATACGCAGTATTTT
J: TRBJ2-3
D: TRBD2
size: .
V: TRBV5-1

CDR3: CASSGGGIGNTEAFF
DNA: TGTGCCAGTAGTGGAGGGGGCATCGGGAACACTGAAGCTTTCTTT
J: TRBJ1-1
D: TRBD1
size: .
V: TRBV19

CDR3: CASSRGLAQETQYF
DNA: TGTGCCAGTAGTAGGGGACTAGCGCAAGAGACCCAGTACTTC
J: TRBJ2-5
D: TRBD2
size: .
V: TRBV19